This T cell receptor (beta chain) is from a study of PD-L1 blockade in urothelial cancer. Study-level information: When blood samples were assessed, the median T cell count was about 130,000.

The method was immunoSEQ multiplex PCR; TCRdb's version includes in-frame clones alone and lacks a portion of them. The table includes about 85,000 clones, approximately 87% detected once. The time point denotes: pretreatment peripheral blood. Trimming took off 4 bases at V and 2 bases at J, with 15 bases between the two ends. Germline lookup yields CDR1 SGHRS and CDR2 YFSETQ. The CDR3 runs to 16 residues. The rearrangement links TRBV5-1 to TRBJ1-4; D is undetermined. The sample was PBMCs, taken around atezolizumab (anti-PD-L1) treatment. The TCR comes from a man aged 55 to 70 with urothelial cancer. CDR3 in amino acids: CASSPEGGVTNEKLFF. The DNA of the CDR3 is TGCGCCAGCAGCCCGGAGGGAGGAGTTACTAATGAAAAACTGTTTTTT.